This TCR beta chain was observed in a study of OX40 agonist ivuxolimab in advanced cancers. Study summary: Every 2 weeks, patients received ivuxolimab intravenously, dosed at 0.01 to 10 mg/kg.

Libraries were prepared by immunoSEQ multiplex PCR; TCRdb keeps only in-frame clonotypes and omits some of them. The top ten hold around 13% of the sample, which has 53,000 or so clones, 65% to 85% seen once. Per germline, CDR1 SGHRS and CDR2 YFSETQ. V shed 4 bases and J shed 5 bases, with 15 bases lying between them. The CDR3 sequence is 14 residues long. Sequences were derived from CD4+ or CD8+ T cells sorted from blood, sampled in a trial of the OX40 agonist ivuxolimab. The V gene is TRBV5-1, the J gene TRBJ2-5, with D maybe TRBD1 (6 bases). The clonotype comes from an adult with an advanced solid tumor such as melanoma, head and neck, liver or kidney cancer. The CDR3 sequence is CASSVDRVFETQYF. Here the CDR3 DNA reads TGCGCCAGCAGCGTGGACAGAGTTTTTGAGACCCAGTACTTC. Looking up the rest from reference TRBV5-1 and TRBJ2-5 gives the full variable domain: KAGVTQTPRYLIKTRGQQVTLSCSPISGHRSVSWYQQTPGQGLQFLFEYFSETQRNKGNFPGRFSGRQFSNSRSEMNVSTLELGDSALYLCASSVDRVFETQYFGPGTRLLVL.